One sample yielded the 10 T cell receptor beta chains listed below, sequenced in a study of cytomegalovirus exposure and HLA in healthy donors. Use of 60 Vbeta and 13 Jbeta primers characterized the PCR. The assay was immunoSEQ multiplex PCR, and TCRdb's table has in-frame clones only and misses some. The sample contains around 90,000 clones, approximately 86% of which appear only once. Sequencing was performed on PBMCs. The receptors here all came from a man aged 25-40 years in good health and CMV-seropositive.

The rearrangement joins TRBV7-6 to TRBJ2-7, with TRBD2 identical over 16 bases. The germline V gene encodes CDR1 SGHVS and CDR2 FNYEAQ. This CDR3 has 17 residues. The trim removed 0 bases at V and 6 bases at J, leaving 5 bases unmatched. In DNA, the CDR3 is TGTGCCAGCAGCTTAGCGGGGACTAGCGGGAGGGTCGGCGAGCAGTACTTC. Translation gives CASSLAGTSGRVGEQYF. Filled out from reference TRBV7-6 and TRBJ2-7, the complete variable domain reads GAGVSQSPRYKVTKRGQDVALRCDPISGHVSLYWYRQALGQGPEFLTYFNYEAQQDKSGLPNDRFSAERPEGSISTLTIQRTEQRDSAMYRCASSLAGTSGRVGEQYFGPGTRLTVT.

This chain links TRBV13 with TRBJ2-5; D call uncertain. V was clipped by 3 bases and J by 2 bases, with 10 bases between them. CDR1 is PRHDT and CDR2 is FYEKMQ in the germline V gene (reference sequence). There are 14 residues in the CDR3. In nucleotides, the CDR3 is TGTGCCAGCAGCTTCCTCGGGTTACAAGAGACCCAGTACTTC. Amino acids: CASSFLGLQETQYF.

The chain joins TRBV5-5 to TRBJ1-1; tentatively, D is TRBD1 (6 bases). The CDR3 has 15 residues. Trimming shortened V by 4 bases and J by 1 base, and 14 bases separated the two germline ends. CDR1 and CDR2 from the germline V gene are SGHKS and YYEKEE (reference sequence). The CDR3 loop is CASSPMTGRNTEAFF. CDR3 nucleotide sequence: TGTGCCAGCAGCCCAATGACAGGAAGGAACACTGAAGCTTTCTTT.

Note on this clone: The sample holds other DNA sequences that translate to the same CDR3. This chain connects TRBV28 to TRBJ2-7; no reliable D call. The CDR3 runs 11 residues. Trimming stripped 4 bases from V and 3 bases from J, with 4 bases between. Germline loops: CDR1 MDHEN, CDR2 SYDVKM. The CDR3 loop is CASSSRYEQYF. CDR3 sequence (DNA): TGTGCCAGCAGTTCCCGCTACGAGCAGTACTTC.

This sequence joins TRBV28 and TRBJ2-7; D remains ambiguous. The CDR3 covers 13 residues. V was trimmed by 2 bases and J by 4 bases, leaving 9 bases between them. The V gene's germline CDR1 is MDHEN and CDR2 SYDVKM. CDR3 coding DNA: TGTGCCAGCAGTTTAGGTCCGCTATACGAGCAGTACTTC. It encodes CASSLGPLYEQYF.

About this clone itself: A junction end diverges from the germline sequence, so it may reflect a read error. This chain links TRBV7-7 with TRBJ2-2; D ambiguous. Germline values: CDR1 SSHAT, CDR2 FNYEAQ (reference sequence). The CDR3 totals 13 residues. The CDR3 sequence: CASSHTITGELFF. As DNA, the CDR3 is TGTGCTAGCAGCCACACTATTACCGGGGAGCTGTTTTTT.

The rearrangement links TRBV2 to TRBJ2-7; 9 bases agree with TRBD1. Germline values: CDR1 SNHLY, CDR2 FYNNEI. Trimming at V came to 4 bases and at J to 10 bases, leaving 8 bases not matched to a gene. The CDR3 runs 13 residues. The CDR3: CASSVGQGRVQYF. The CDR3 bases are TGTGCCAGCAGTGTGGGACAGGGACGGGTCCAGTACTTC.

This clone turned up a few times. V is TRBV7-9 and J is TRBJ2-1; a weak D match, TRBD1 (6 bases). The V end lost 5 bases, the J end lost 6 bases, and 14 bases lay between the germline ends. The CDR3 sequence is 14 residues long. Germline assignment: CDR1 SEHNR and CDR2 FQNEAQ (reference sequence). The CDR3 loop reads CASSPKTGFNEQFF. Here the CDR3 DNA reads TGTGCCAGCAGCCCCAAAACAGGGTTCAATGAGCAGTTCTTC.

The CDR3 coding sequence is TGTGCCAGCAGCGAGGTAGCCGGGACAGGGTACACTGAAGCTTTCTTT. Translating it yields CASSEVAGTGYTEAFF. The chain recombines TRBV9 with TRBJ1-1; 9 nucleotides agree with TRBD1. The length of the CDR3 is 16 residues. CDR1 SGDLS and CDR2 YYNGEE come from the germline V gene. V dropped 3 bases and J dropped 3; count of bases not matched to a gene: 9.

This chain connects TRBV28 to TRBJ2-7, with D possibly TRBD1 on 5 matching bases. Trimming pared 6 bases from V and 3 bases from J, leaving 9 bases between. CDR3 length: 12 residues. The germline gives CDR1 MDHEN, CDR2 SYDVKM. CDR3 bases: TGTGCCAGCAGACAGGCAGGCTACGAGCAGTACTTC. Its protein is CASRQAGYEQYF.